This T cell receptor (beta chain) was documented in a study of shared clonotypes between healthy human individuals. In the study overall: The study used three CD4 naive, three CD4 memory, two CD8 naive and one CD8 memory plate per donor.

This table comes from immunoSEQ multiplex PCR, and its TCRdb copy is limited to in-frame clones, with some not included. The sample contains under 350,000 clones, 87% of which appear only once. Study-wide points: Of the naive CD4 clonotypes, about 5% were shared across several donors.

Germline V CDR1 and CDR2: LGHNA, YSLEER. CDR3 length equals 15 residues. V dropped 1 base and J dropped 3; count of bases not matched to a gene: 2. In the case of this clone: Antigen: not known.

Sequenced input: memory CD8+ T cells sorted from blood. As to subset: CD45RO+ cells pooled with CCR7-negative TemRA cells. The clonotype was recovered from a man younger than 35 in good health. The rearrangement joins TRBV4-3 to TRBJ2-1; TRBD2 agrees at 8 bases. For the CDR3, the DNA is TGCGCCAGCAGCCAAGCGGGGGGGGACTACAATGAGCAGTTCTTC. This encodes CASSQAGGDYNEQFF.